This T cell receptor (beta chain) came from a study of T cells after yellow fever vaccination. Study summary: The SMART-Seq v4 Ultra Low Input method served to prepare the low-cell-number fractions.

There are 14 residues in the CDR3. Between the trimmed V and J ends, which lost 5 bases and 3 bases, there was a span of 14 bases. The study, taken as a whole, reports: Subsequent booster samples again held most clones from primary vaccination (96% CD4, over 80% CD8).

Points on this clonotype: Its specificity is not known.

Synthesis of TCR cDNA relied on 5'RACE template switching, which attached a universal primer site and UMIs. TCRdb re-analysed the 5' RACE reads in MiXCR, keeping a single row per CDR3 protein. Of 350,000 to 450,000 distinct CDR3 sequences listed, over 5% are singletons. The receptor was derived from a man aged 25-45 years who received the YFV17D yellow fever vaccine. Sample: PBMCs, taken 5 days after the yellow fever booster vaccination. The chain links TRBV12-3 or TRBV12-4 to TRBJ2-7; D is undetermined. The CDR3: CASSETLSGYEQYF. In nucleotides, the CDR3 is TGTGCCAGCAGTGAGACACTTTCTGGCTACGAGCAGTACTTC.